This T cell receptor (beta chain) was obtained from a study of monozygotic twins with inflammatory bowel disease. From its re-call of the 5' RACE reads, TCRdb lists each CDR3 protein once, without DNA. The sample data list around 140,000 distinct CDR3 sequences. The CDR3 extends over 14 amino acids. Germline V gives CDR1 SGHVS, CDR2 FQNEAQ. The sequence was collected from a human donor with ulcerative colitis or Crohn's disease, or a healthy co-twin of an affected twin (not recorded which). Sequenced input: blood. V is TRBV7-8 and J is TRBJ2-7; TCRdb's D call of TRBD1 is untestable without DNA. The CDR3 protein is CASSSGQGKVKKYF.